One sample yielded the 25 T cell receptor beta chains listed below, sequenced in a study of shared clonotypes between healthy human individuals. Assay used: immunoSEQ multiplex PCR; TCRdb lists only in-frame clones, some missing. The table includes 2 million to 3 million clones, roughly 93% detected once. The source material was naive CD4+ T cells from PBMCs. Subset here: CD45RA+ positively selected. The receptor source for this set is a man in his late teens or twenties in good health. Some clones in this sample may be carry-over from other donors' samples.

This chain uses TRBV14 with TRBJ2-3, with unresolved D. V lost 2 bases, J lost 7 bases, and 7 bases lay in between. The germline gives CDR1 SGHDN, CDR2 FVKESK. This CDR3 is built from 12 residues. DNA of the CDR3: TGTGCCAGCAGCCAAAAGAGGAATACGCAGTATTTT. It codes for CASSQKRNTQYF.

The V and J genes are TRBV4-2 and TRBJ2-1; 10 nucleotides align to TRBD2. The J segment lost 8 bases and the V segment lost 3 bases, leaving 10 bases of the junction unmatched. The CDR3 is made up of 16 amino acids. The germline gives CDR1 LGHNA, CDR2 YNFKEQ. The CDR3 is CASSQGSGREVHEQFF. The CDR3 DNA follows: TGTGCCAGCAGCCAGGGGAGCGGGAGGGAAGTACATGAGCAGTTCTTC.

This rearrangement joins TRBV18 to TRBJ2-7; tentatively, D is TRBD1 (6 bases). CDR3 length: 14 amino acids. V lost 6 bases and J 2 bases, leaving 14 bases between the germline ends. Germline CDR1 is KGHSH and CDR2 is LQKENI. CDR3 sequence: CASSPLQGAYEQYF. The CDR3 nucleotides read TGTGCCAGCTCGCCCCTACAGGGTGCCTACGAGCAGTACTTC.

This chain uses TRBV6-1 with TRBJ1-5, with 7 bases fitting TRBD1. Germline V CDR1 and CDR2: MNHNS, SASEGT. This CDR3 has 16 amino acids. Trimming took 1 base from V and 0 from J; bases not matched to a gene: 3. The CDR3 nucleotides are TGTGCCAGCAGTGAAGGCAGGGGGGGTAGCAATCAGCCCCAGCATTTT. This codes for CASSEGRGGSNQPQHF.

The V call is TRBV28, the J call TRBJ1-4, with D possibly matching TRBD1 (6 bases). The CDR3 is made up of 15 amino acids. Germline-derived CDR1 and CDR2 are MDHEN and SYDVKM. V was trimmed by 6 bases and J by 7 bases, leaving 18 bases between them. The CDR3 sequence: CASSPLGARSEKLFF. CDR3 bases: TGTGCCAGCAGCCCCCTGGGGGCGCGAAGTGAAAAACTGTTTTTT.

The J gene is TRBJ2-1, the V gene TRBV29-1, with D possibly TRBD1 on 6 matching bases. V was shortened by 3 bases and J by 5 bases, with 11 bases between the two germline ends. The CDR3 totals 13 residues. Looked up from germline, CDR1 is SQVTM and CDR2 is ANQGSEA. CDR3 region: CSVDSNRDNEQFF. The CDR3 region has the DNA TGCAGCGTTGATTCTAACAGGGACAATGAGCAGTTCTTC.

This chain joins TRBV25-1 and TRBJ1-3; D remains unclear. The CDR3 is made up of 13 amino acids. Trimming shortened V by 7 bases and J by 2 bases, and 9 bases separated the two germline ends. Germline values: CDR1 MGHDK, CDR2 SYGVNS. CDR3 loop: CASKEDAGNTIYF. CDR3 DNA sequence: TGTGCCAGCAAGGAGGATGCTGGAAACACCATATATTTT.

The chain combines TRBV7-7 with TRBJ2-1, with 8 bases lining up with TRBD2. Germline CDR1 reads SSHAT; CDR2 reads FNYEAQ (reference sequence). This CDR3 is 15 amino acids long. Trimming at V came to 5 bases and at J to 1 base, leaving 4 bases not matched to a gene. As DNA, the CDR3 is TGTGCCAGCAGCCTTTTAGCGGGGTCCTACAATGAGCAGTTCTTC. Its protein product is CASSLLAGSYNEQFF. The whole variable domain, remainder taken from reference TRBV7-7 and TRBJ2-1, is GAGVSQSPRYKVTKRGQDVTLRCDPISSHATLYWYQQALGQGPEFLTYFNYEAQPDKSGLPSDRFSAERPEGSISTLTIQRTEQRDSAMYRCASSLLAGSYNEQFFGPGTRLTVL.

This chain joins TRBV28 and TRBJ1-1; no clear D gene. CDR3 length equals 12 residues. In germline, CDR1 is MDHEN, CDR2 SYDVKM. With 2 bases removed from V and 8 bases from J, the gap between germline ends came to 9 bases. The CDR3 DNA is TGTGCCAGCAGTTTACTAACGGTCGAAGCTTTCTTT. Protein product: CASSLLTVEAFF.

The CDR3, as DNA: TGTGCCAGCAGCTTAGACCCAATCCGTCTGGCAGATACGCAGTATTTT. Protein product: CASSLDPIRLADTQYF. This chain joins TRBV7-2 and TRBJ2-3, with D unresolved. Germline CDR1 is SGHTA and CDR2 is FQGNSA. This CDR3 spans 16 amino acids. V was shortened by 1 base and J by 4 bases, with 15 bases between the two germline ends.

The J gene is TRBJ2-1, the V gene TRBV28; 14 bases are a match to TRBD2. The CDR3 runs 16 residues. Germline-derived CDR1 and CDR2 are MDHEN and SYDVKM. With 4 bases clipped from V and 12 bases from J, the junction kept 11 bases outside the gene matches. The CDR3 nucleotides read TGTGCCAGCAGTTACTCAGGGACTAGCGGGAGAGGCGGGCAGTTCTTC. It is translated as CASSYSGTSGRGGQFF.

The CDR3 nucleotides are TGTGCCAGCAGCCTTAGGCAAGCTAGCGGGAGTCCATATGAGCAGTTCTTC. It translates to CASSLRQASGSPYEQFF. The chain joins TRBV7-2 to TRBJ2-1; 10 positions agree with TRBD2. Per germline, CDR1 SGHTA and CDR2 FQGNSA. This CDR3 has 17 amino acids. V was pared by 5 bases and J by 8 bases, with 15 bases of the junction left unmatched.

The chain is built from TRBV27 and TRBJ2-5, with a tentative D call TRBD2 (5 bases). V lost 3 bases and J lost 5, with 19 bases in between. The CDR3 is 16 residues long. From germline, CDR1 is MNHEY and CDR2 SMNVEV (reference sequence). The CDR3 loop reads CASSFLRSGFMETQYF. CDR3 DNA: TGTGCCAGCAGTTTCCTCCGATCGGGGTTCATGGAGACCCAGTACTTC.

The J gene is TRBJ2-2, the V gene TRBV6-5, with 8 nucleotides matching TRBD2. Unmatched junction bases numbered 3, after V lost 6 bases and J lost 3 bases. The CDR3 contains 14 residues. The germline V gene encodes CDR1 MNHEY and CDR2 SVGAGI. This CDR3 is CASRPSGYTGELFF. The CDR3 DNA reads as TGTGCCAGCAGACCTAGCGGGTACACCGGGGAGCTGTTTTTT.

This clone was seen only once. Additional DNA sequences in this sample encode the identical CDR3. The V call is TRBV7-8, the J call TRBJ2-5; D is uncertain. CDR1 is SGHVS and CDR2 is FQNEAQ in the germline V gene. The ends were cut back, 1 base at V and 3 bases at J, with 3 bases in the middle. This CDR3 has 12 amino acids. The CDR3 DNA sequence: TGTGCCAGCAGCTTAGGGGAAGAGACCCAGTACTTC. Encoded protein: CASSLGEETQYF.

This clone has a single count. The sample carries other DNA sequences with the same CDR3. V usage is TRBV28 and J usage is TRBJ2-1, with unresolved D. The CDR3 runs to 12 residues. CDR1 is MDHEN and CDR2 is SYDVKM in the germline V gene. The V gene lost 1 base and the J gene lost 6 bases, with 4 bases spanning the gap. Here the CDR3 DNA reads TGTGCCAGCAGTTTATTGCTCAATGAGCAGTTCTTC. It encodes CASSLLLNEQFF. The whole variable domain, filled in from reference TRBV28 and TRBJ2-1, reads DVKVTQSSRYLVKRTGEKVFLECVQDMDHENMFWYRQDPGLGLRLIYFSYDVKMKEKGDIPEGYSVSREKKERFSLILESASTNQTSMYLCASSLLLNEQFFGPGTRLTVL.

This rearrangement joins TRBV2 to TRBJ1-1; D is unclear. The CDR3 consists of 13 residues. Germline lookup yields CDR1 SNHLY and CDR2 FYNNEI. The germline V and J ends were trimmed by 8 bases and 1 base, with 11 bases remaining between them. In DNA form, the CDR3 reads TGTGCCAGCCAGAAGGGTCCGAACACTGAAGCTTTCTTT. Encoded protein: CASQKGPNTEAFF.

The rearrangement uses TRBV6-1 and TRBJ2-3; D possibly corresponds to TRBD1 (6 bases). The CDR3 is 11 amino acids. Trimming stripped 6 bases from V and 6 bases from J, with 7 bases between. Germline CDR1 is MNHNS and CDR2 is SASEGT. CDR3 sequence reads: CASRQGDTQYF. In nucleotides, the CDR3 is TGTGCCAGCAGGCAGGGGGATACGCAGTATTTT.

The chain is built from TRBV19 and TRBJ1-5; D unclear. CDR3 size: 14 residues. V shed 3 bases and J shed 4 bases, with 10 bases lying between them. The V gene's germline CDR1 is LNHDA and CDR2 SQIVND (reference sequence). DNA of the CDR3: TGTGCCAGTAGTATCTATGAAGGGAATCAGCCCCAGCATTTT. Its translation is CASSIYEGNQPQHF.

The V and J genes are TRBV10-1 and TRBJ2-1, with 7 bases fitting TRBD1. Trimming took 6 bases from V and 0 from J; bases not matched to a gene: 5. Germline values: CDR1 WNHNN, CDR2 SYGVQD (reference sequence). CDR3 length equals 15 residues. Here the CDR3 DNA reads TGCGCCAGCAGCACAGGGGTGAGCTCCTACAATGAGCAGTTCTTC. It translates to CASSTGVSSYNEQFF.

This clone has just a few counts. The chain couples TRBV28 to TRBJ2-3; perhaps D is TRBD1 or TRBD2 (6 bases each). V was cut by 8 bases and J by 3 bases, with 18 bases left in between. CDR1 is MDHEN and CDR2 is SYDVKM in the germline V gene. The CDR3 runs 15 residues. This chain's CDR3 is CASRGGGLRTDTQYF. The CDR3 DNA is TGTGCCAGCCGAGGAGGGGGGCTACGTACAGATACGCAGTATTTT.

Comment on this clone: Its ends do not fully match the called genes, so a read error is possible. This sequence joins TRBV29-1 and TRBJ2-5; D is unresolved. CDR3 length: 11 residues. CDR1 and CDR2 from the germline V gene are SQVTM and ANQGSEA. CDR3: CSVEASEVKDF. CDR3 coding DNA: TGCAGCGTTGAAGCGTCAGAAGTAAAGGACTTC.

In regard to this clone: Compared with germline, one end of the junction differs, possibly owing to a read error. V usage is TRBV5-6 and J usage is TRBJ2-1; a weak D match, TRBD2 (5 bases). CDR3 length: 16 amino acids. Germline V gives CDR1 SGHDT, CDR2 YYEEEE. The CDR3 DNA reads TGTGCCAGCAGCTTGACTCTTAGCGCCTCCAACAATGAGCAGTTCTTC. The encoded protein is CASSLTLSASNNEQFF.

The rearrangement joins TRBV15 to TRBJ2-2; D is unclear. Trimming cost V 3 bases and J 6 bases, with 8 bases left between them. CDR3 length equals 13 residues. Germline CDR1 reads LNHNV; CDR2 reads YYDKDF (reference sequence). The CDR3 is CATSSIRAGELFF. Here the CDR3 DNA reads TGTGCCACCAGCAGTATCCGAGCCGGGGAGCTGTTTTTT.

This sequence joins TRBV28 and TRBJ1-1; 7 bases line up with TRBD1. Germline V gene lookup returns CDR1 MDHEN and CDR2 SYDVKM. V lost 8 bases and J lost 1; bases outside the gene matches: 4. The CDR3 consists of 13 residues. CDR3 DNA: TGTGCCAGCGAACGGACAGGGAACACTGAAGCTTTCTTT. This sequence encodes CASERTGNTEAFF.